The clone carrying this TCR beta chain was recorded a few times. This specimen belongs to a study of preoperative IRX-2 immunotherapy in early breast cancer. Germline V gene sequence: CDR1 MNHGY, CDR2 SAAAGT. This CDR3 is 12 amino acids long. With 11 bases removed from V and 4 bases from J, the gap between germline ends came to 12 bases. As to treatment: preoperative locoregional IRX-2 cytokine immunotherapy. This phase Ib study tested locoregional IRX-2 cytokine immunotherapy given before surgery. TCRdb's copy holds only in-frame clones and misses some; the assay was immunoSEQ multiplex PCR. The table lists over 25,000 clones, around 80% of them singletons.

The clonotype originates from a human donor with breast cancer. Specimen: lymph node tissue, collected after IRX-2 immunotherapy. The genes are TRBV6-8 and TRBJ1-5; tentatively, D is TRBD1 (6 bases). Here the CDR3 reads CALGTSNQPQHF. In nucleotides, the CDR3 is TGTGCCCTCGGGACATCTAATCAGCCCCAGCATTTT.